This entry describes one TCR beta chain. The data stem from a study of blood T cell repertoires in COVID-19. In the study overall: Both acute and convalescent COVID-19 samples were obtained from the United States, Italy and Spain. PBMCs, B-cell-depleted T cells, or T cells were the source of the cDNA or gDNA that made up the material.

Authors' data handling: From reference gene primer amplification, estimates of nucleated cell counts were derived. The data were produced by immunoSEQ multiplex PCR, yet TCRdb's version contains in-frame clones alone and is incomplete. D and trimming were read from the DNA, whereas the V and J calls and clone size are those reported in that table. The table has approximately 360,000 clones, 70% to 90% seen once. This clonotype was obtained from a man aged 40-49 years with acute or convalescent COVID-19. Material for sequencing was peripheral blood.

CDR3: CASSPFARGTEAFF. The CDR3 DNA is TGTGCCAGCAGTCCCTTTGCCAGGGGCACTGAAGCTTTCTTT. The V call is TRBV28, the J call TRBJ1-1; perhaps TRBD1 as D (6 bases). The CDR3 covers 14 residues. With 5 bases removed from V and 4 bases from J, the gap between germline ends came to 14 bases. Germline-derived CDR1 and CDR2 are MDHEN and SYDVKM.